The 28 T cell receptor beta chains listed next were all sequenced from one sample in a study of cytomegalovirus exposure and HLA in healthy donors. Assay used: immunoSEQ multiplex PCR; TCRdb lists only in-frame clones, some missing. The data contain roughly 70,000 clones, nearly 98% of them singletons. Sequencing input: PBMCs. These receptors originate from a woman between 18 and 29 years old in good health and CMV-seropositive.

The V gene is TRBV13, the J gene TRBJ2-7; TRBD2 agrees at 8 bases. The CDR3 length is 14 residues. The V segment lost 5 bases and the J segment 3 bases; nucleotides outside the gene matches: 6. Germline V gene sequence: CDR1 PRHDT, CDR2 FYEKMQ (reference sequence). CDR3 loop: CASSPRTSYYEQYF. CDR3 in DNA: TGTGCCAGCAGCCCGCGGACTAGCTACTACGAGCAGTACTTC. Using reference TRBV13 and TRBJ2-7 for the parts outside the CDR3, the full variable domain is AAGVIQSPRHLIKEKRETATLKCYPIPRHDTVYWYQQGPGQDPQFLISFYEKMQSDKGSIPDRFSAQQFSDYHSELNMSSLELGDSALYFCASSPRTSYYEQYFGPGTRLTVT.

The chain links TRBV19 to TRBJ1-1; D gene unclear. Germline CDR1 and CDR2: LNHDA and SQIVND (reference sequence). V lost 4 bases and J lost 10, with 19 bases in between. CDR3 length: 14 amino acids. The CDR3 sequence: CASSNGGTGRAAFF. In nucleotides, the CDR3 is TGTGCCAGTAGTAATGGAGGAACGGGAAGAGCAGCTTTCTTT.

J is TRBJ1-5 and V is TRBV5-6, with no clear D. Looked up from germline, CDR1 is SGHDT and CDR2 is YYEEEE. Deletions cut 4 bases from V and 0 bases from J, with 5 bases between. CDR3 length: 13 amino acids. The CDR3 is CASSQHSNQPQHF. The CDR3 DNA reads as TGTGCCAGCAGCCAACATAGCAATCAGCCCCAGCATTTT.

The V and J genes are TRBV2 and TRBJ2-1, with 12 positions matching TRBD2. With V trimmed by 4 bases and J by 7 bases, 5 bases remained unmatched. CDR1 SNHLY and CDR2 FYNNEI come from the germline V gene. This CDR3 has 15 amino acids. The CDR3 loop reads CASSARLAGVNEQFF. Here the CDR3 DNA reads TGTGCCAGCAGTGCCCGACTAGCGGGAGTAAATGAGCAGTTCTTC.

The chain recombines TRBV5-1 with TRBJ2-1, with 15 bases that match TRBD2. The CDR3 length is 16 residues. Germline assignment: CDR1 SGHRS and CDR2 YFSETQ. The V and J ends lost 4 bases and 9 bases, in that order; junction bases with no gene match: 8. The CDR3 reads CASSLRTSGRAIEQFF. The CDR3 coding sequence is TGCGCCAGCAGCCTTCGGACTAGCGGGAGGGCCATTGAGCAGTTCTTC.

The V call is TRBV7-3, the J call TRBJ2-3; D is perhaps TRBD1 (5 bases). CDR3 length: 12 amino acids. Germline V gives CDR1 SGHTA, CDR2 FQGTGA. Trimming pared 3 bases from V and 11 bases from J, leaving 12 bases between. CDR3 loop: CASSFNGQGQYF. Here the CDR3 DNA reads TGTGCCAGCAGCTTCAACGGACAAGGGCAGTATTTT.

The gene calls are TRBV18 and TRBJ1-1, with 7 bases fitting TRBD1. The V gene end was trimmed by 3 bases and the J gene end by 0 bases; junction bases not matched to a gene: 4. The CDR3 spans 15 residues. CDR1 and CDR2 from the germline V gene are KGHSH and LQKENI. CDR3 protein: CASSPTGEMNTEAFF. In nucleotides, the CDR3 is TGTGCCAGCTCACCTACAGGGGAGATGAACACTGAAGCTTTCTTT.

J is TRBJ2-7 and V is TRBV27, with TRBD1 matching over 9 bases. V shed 7 bases and J 5 bases; nucleotides not matched to a gene: 6. The CDR3 is 13 amino acids. Germline V gives CDR1 MNHEY, CDR2 SMNVEV (reference sequence). DNA for the CDR3: TGTGCCAGCACGCAGACAGGGGGGAACGAGCAGTACTTC. Translation gives CASTQTGGNEQYF.

The gene calls are TRBV5-4 and TRBJ2-3; 10 bases fit TRBD2. V shed 4 bases, J shed 3 bases, and the junction held 8 bases outside the gene matches. Germline CDR1 and CDR2: SGHNT and YYREEE (reference sequence). This CDR3 region has 16 residues. The chain's CDR3 is CASSSPLAGVTDTQYF. DNA for the CDR3: TGTGCCAGCAGCAGCCCCCTAGCGGGAGTAACAGATACGCAGTATTTT.

This chain links TRBV7-9 with TRBJ2-7, with 9 bases identical to TRBD1. The germline V gene encodes CDR1 SEHNR and CDR2 FQNEAQ (reference sequence). J gave up 2 bases and V 7 bases, and 15 bases lay outside the gene matches. CDR3 length: 17 residues. The CDR3 DNA reads TGTGCCAGCACCACTAGCCGGGGACAGGGCTTCACCTACGAGCAGTACTTC. Its translation: CASTTSRGQGFTYEQYF.

This clone showed up just once. The chain combines TRBV6-1 with TRBJ1-2, with D possibly TRBD1 on 6 matching bases. The V gene lost 6 bases and the J gene lost 6 bases, with 17 bases spanning the gap. In germline, CDR1 is MNHNS, CDR2 SASEGT. The CDR3 runs 14 residues. The CDR3 DNA reads TGTGCCAGCAGCCAAGTACAGGGATCGGATGGCTACACCTTC. This translates into CASSQVQGSDGYTF.

The rearrangement links TRBV6-4 to TRBJ2-2, with 7 bases matching TRBD1. The ends lost 0 bases at V and 6 bases at J; junction bases unmatched: 1. Per germline, CDR1 MRHNA and CDR2 SNTAGT. This CDR3 is 14 amino acids long. The CDR3 spells CASSDSQGAGELFF. In nucleotides, the CDR3 is TGTGCCAGCAGTGACTCCCAGGGGGCCGGGGAGCTGTTTTTT.

The chain recombines TRBV14 with TRBJ2-5; maybe TRBD2 (6 bases). With the DNA end fitting TRBJ2-7 better, the J assignment may be wrong. Per germline, CDR1 SGHDN and CDR2 FVKESK. The CDR3 extends over 14 amino acids. Here the CDR3 DNA reads TGTGCCAGCAGCCAAAACGTTAGGGGAGGCGAGCAGTACTTC. This gives the protein CASSQNVRGGEQYF.

V is TRBV7-9 and J is TRBJ2-7, with 9 bases aligning to TRBD2. CDR3 length: 15 residues. Germline assignment: CDR1 SEHNR and CDR2 FQNEAQ (reference sequence). J gave up 4 bases and V 5 bases, and 9 bases lay outside the gene matches. CDR3 region: CASSPGLALPYEQYF. The CDR3, as DNA: TGTGCCAGCAGCCCGGGACTAGCTTTACCTTACGAGCAGTACTTC.

This chain joins TRBV25-1 and TRBJ1-2; D perhaps matches TRBD1 (6 bases). V lost 3 bases to trimming and J lost 4 bases, with 9 bases between them. This CDR3 is built from 13 residues. Looked up from germline, CDR1 is MGHDK and CDR2 is SYGVNS. CDR3 nucleotide sequence: TGTGCCAGCAGTGAGGACAGTCTCTATGGCTACACCTTC. Amino acids: CASSEDSLYGYTF.

As for this clone: The junction and the germline gene differ at one end; a read error may be behind it. The chain combines TRBV7-9 with TRBJ1-2; TRBD1 matches at 12 bases. This CDR3 has 14 amino acids. Germline values: CDR1 SEHNR, CDR2 FQNEAQ (reference sequence). As DNA, the CDR3 is TGTGCCAGCAGCGGGGACAGGGGGCCCTATGGCCACACCTTC. Translated, it gives CASSGDRGPYGHTF.

The chain links TRBV28 to TRBJ2-1; 7 nucleotides agree with TRBD2. CDR1 and CDR2 (germline): MDHEN, SYDVKM. V was clipped by 5 bases and J by 3 bases; unmatched bases: 7. There are 15 residues in the CDR3. CDR3 residues: CASSLWTSIYNEQFF. The CDR3 bases are TGTGCCAGCAGTCTCTGGACTAGTATCTACAATGAGCAGTTCTTC.

This clone was picked up one time. This chain uses TRBV5-8 with TRBJ2-3, with TRBD2 as a possible D gene (5 bases). CDR3 length: 14 amino acids. V shed 0 bases and J shed 0 bases, with 5 bases lying between them. CDR1 SGHTS and CDR2 YDEGEE come from the germline V gene. The CDR3 region is CASSLERSTDTQYF. The CDR3 region has the DNA TGTGCCAGCAGCTTGGAGCGGAGCACAGATACGCAGTATTTT.

This chain links TRBV29-1 with TRBJ2-3, with a weak D call TRBD2 (5 bases). The CDR3 consists of 11 residues. Germline lookup yields CDR1 SQVTM and CDR2 ANQGSEA. Trimming removed 4 bases at V and 6 bases at J, with 8 bases between. In DNA form, the CDR3 reads TGCAGCGTTGGGGCTAGCGATACGCAGTATTTT. Translation gives CSVGASDTQYF.

The chain carries TRBV11-2 and TRBJ1-2; possible D gene TRBD1, 6 bases. The CDR3 totals 15 residues. Trimming took off 6 bases at V and 4 bases at J, with 18 bases between the two ends. Looked up from germline, CDR1 is SGHAT and CDR2 is FQNNGV. In nucleotides, the CDR3 is TGTGCCAGCAGATTCCGTTCGGGGGGCCCCTATGGCTACACCTTC. This translates into CASRFRSGGPYGYTF.

The chain couples TRBV11-3 to TRBJ2-5; 9 bases are a match to TRBD1. This CDR3 has 16 residues. The V segment lost 5 bases and the J segment 5 bases; nucleotides outside the gene matches: 12. Germline-derived CDR1 and CDR2 are SGHNT and YENEEA. The CDR3 nucleotides are TGTGCCAGCAGCCAACCTGACAGGGGGGTAATCGAGACCCAGTACTTC. The encoded protein is CASSQPDRGVIETQYF.

The chain is built from TRBV28 and TRBJ1-2; 10 bases fit TRBD1. The junction had 8 bases not matched to a gene; V was cut back by 10 bases and J by 0 bases. This CDR3 has 15 residues. Germline CDR1 is MDHEN and CDR2 is SYDVKM. This CDR3 reads CATLPGQGSNYGYTF. The DNA for the CDR3 is TGTGCCACCTTGCCGGGACAGGGGTCTAACTATGGCTACACCTTC.

This chain links TRBV7-9 with TRBJ2-1, with D perhaps matching TRBD2 (7 bases). The V end was cut by 3 bases, the J end by 9 bases, with 18 bases between. Germline lookup yields CDR1 SEHNR and CDR2 FQNEAQ (reference sequence). The CDR3 spans 15 residues. CDR3 loop: CASSFYSGGVSEQFF. The CDR3 nucleotides are TGTGCCAGCAGCTTTTATTCGGGGGGCGTCAGTGAGCAGTTCTTC.

The rearrangement uses TRBV6-5 and TRBJ1-1; D might be TRBD1 (6 bases). V shed 5 bases and J shed 0 bases, with 13 bases lying between them. The CDR3 consists of 15 residues. Per germline, CDR1 MNHEY and CDR2 SVGAGI. The CDR3 DNA sequence: TGTGCCAGCAGTACCCGGACAGACCTGAACACTGAAGCTTTCTTT. Translating it yields CASSTRTDLNTEAFF.

The chain employs TRBV7-9 and TRBJ1-5; TRBD1 matches at 7 bases. Germline lookup yields CDR1 SEHNR and CDR2 FQNEAQ (reference sequence). Trimming at V came to 5 bases and at J to 4 bases, leaving 11 bases not matched to a gene. The CDR3 runs 16 residues. CDR3: CASSLGRGQLNQPQHF. In DNA, the CDR3 is TGTGCCAGCAGCCTCGGGAGGGGGCAGCTGAATCAGCCCCAGCATTTT.

The CDR3 here is CASSETGQGFYEQYF. CDR3 nucleotides: TGTGCCAGCAGCGAAACGGGACAGGGTTTCTACGAGCAGTACTTC. The chain has TRBV6-5 and TRBJ2-7, with 9 bases fitting TRBD1. The CDR3 consists of 15 residues. Trimming took 6 bases from V and 3 from J; bases not matched to a gene: 9. Germline V lookup: CDR1 MNHEY, CDR2 SVGAGI.

This sequence joins TRBV6-5 and TRBJ2-7; TRBD2 agrees at 11 bases. The J segment lost 10 bases and the V segment lost 2 bases, leaving 7 bases of the junction unmatched. Germline V CDR1 and CDR2: MNHEY, SVGAGI. This CDR3 comprises 14 residues. The CDR3 loop reads CASSYEGLAASQYF. CDR3 sequence (DNA): TGTGCCAGCAGTTACGAGGGACTAGCGGCCTCTCAGTACTTC.

The gene calls are TRBV5-1 and TRBJ1-1, with TRBD1 as a possible D gene (6 bases). The CDR3 sequence is 15 residues long. V was cut by 1 base and J by 0 bases, with 10 bases left in between. The germline V gene encodes CDR1 SGHRS and CDR2 YFSETQ. The CDR3 loop reads CASSLWTVMNTEAFF. CDR3 nucleotides: TGCGCCAGCAGCTTGTGGACAGTCATGAACACTGAAGCTTTCTTT. The entire variable domain, with the rest obtained from reference TRBV5-1 and TRBJ1-1, is as follows: KAGVTQTPRYLIKTRGQQVTLSCSPISGHRSVSWYQQTPGQGLQFLFEYFSETQRNKGNFPGRFSGRQFSNSRSEMNVSTLELGDSALYLCASSLWTVMNTEAFFGQGTRLTVV.